The 19 T cell receptor beta chains below all came from one sample that was sequenced in a study of T cells in Graves' hyperthyroidism and ophthalmopathy. Amplified regions were TCR beta CDR3 sequences from RNA transcripts. The TCR CDR3 first-round RT-PCR relied on the HTBI primer set. TCRdb re-called the multiplex PCR reads through MiXCR, storing one row per CDR3 protein. The profile covers about 400,000 distinct CDR3 sequences, with around 15% appearing a single time and roughly a fifth taken by the ten largest. Sequenced sample: blood. The receptor set was obtained from a woman in her sixties with Graves' ophthalmopathy.

Remarks on this clonotype: Just one base apart from a much larger clone, this may be a read error. V and J are TRBV2 and TRBJ2-3, with 7 bases matching TRBD1. In germline, CDR1 is SNHLY, CDR2 FYNNEI. The CDR3 has 12 amino acids. The CDR3 DNA is TGTAGAGGGCAGGGGGAGACAGATACGCAGTATTTT. Its protein product is CRGQGETDTQYF.

This clonotype was seen more than once but under ten times. V is TRBV18 and J is TRBJ2-7; D could derive from TRBD1 or TRBD2 (6 bases each). The V end lost 2 bases, the J end lost 2 bases, and 13 bases lay between the germline ends. In germline, CDR1 is KGHSH, CDR2 LQKENI. This CDR3 region has 15 residues. CDR3 DNA: TGTGCCAGCTCACCAGGGGCAGGGGAGGCCTACGAGCAGTACTTC. It is translated as CASSPGAGEAYEQYF.

This clonotype was picked up a small number of times. CDR3 bases: TGTGCCAGCAAATTAGCGGGAGGGGACGTTCATGAGCAGTTCTTC. It translates to CASKLAGGDVHEQFF. J is TRBJ2-1 and V is TRBV5-8; TRBD2 aligns across 11 bases. The V and J ends lost 6 bases and 8 bases, in that order; junction bases with no gene match: 10. The CDR3 runs to 15 residues. The germline CDR1 and CDR2 sequences are SGHTS and YDEGEE.

This clonotype was counted many times. The CDR3 protein is CASSEGPTGSGNTIYF. DNA of the CDR3: TGTGCCAGCAGTGAAGGGCCGACAGGCTCTGGAAACACCATATATTTT. The J gene is TRBJ1-3, the V gene TRBV6-1, with D perhaps TRBD1 (6 bases). CDR1 and CDR2 (germline): MNHNS, SASEGT. The V end was cut by 1 base, the J end by 0 bases, with 10 bases between. This CDR3 contains 16 residues.

The chain links TRBV20-1 to TRBJ2-3; 16 nucleotides agree with TRBD2. This CDR3 comprises 18 residues. Germline trimming cut 1 base from V and 4 bases from J; bases unmatched to any gene: 8. Germline loops: CDR1 DFQATT, CDR2 SNEGSKA (reference sequence). CDR3 nucleotide sequence: TGCAGTGCTAGAGGTGGGACTAGCGGGAGGGAGCCCGCAGATACGCAGTATTTT. This codes for CSARGGTSGREPADTQYF.

The V gene is TRBV18, the J gene TRBJ1-3, with a weak D call TRBD1 (6 bases). The CDR3 spans 18 residues. Germline V gene lookup returns CDR1 KGHSH and CDR2 LQKENI. V lost 0 bases and J lost 2, with 17 bases in between. The CDR3 DNA is TGTGCCAGCTCACCACCGCTGGGTGCGGGGGCCGCTGGAAACACCATATATTTT. Its translation: CASSPPLGAGAAGNTIYF.

This clonotype turned up a few times. The rearrangement joins TRBV29-1 to TRBJ2-7; D not certain. This CDR3 comprises 13 residues. Per germline, CDR1 SQVTM and CDR2 ANQGSEA. V lost 4 bases to trimming and J lost 2 bases, with 12 bases between them. In DNA, the CDR3 is TGCAGCGTTGTTCGGCCGGAGCCCTACGAGCAGTACTTC. Encoded protein: CSVVRPEPYEQYF.

The rearrangement links TRBV28 to TRBJ2-2; D is perhaps TRBD2 (5 bases). V was trimmed by 6 bases and J by 1 base, leaving 12 bases between them. Germline CDR1 and CDR2: MDHEN and SYDVKM. This CDR3 has 15 amino acids. The CDR3 coding sequence is TGTGCCAGCAGATTGGGCCGGGGGAACACCGGGGAGCTGTTTTTT. Encoded protein: CASRLGRGNTGELFF.

Turning to this clonotype: This may arise from a read error, as a much more abundant clone is one base away. The rearrangement links TRBV15 to TRBJ2-7, with 9 positions matching TRBD1. This CDR3 region has 15 residues. CDR1 and CDR2 from the germline V gene are LNHNV and YYDKDF (reference sequence). V dropped 4 bases and J dropped 3; count of bases not matched to a gene: 7. This CDR3 reads CATSKARTGDYEQYF. CDR3 nucleotide sequence: TGTGCCACCAGCAAAGCCCGGACAGGGGACTACGAGCAGTACTTC.

There are many counts of this clonotype. The chain is built from TRBV28 and TRBJ1-5; D is possibly TRBD1 (6 bases). Trimming cost V 6 bases and J 2 bases, with 14 bases left between them. Germline CDR1 reads MDHEN; CDR2 reads SYDVKM. CDR3 length: 15 amino acids. CDR3 residues: CASSRGGAGNQPQHF. CDR3 bases: TGTGCCAGCAGCCGTGGGGGCGCGGGCAATCAGCCCCAGCATTTT.

The rearrangement joins TRBV3-1 to TRBJ2-5; 8 bases map to TRBD1. CDR1 is LGHDT and CDR2 is YNNKEL in the germline V gene (reference sequence). V shed 5 bases, J shed 7 bases, and the junction held 6 bases outside the gene matches. This CDR3 region has 13 residues. CDR3 sequence: CASSTQGAGTQYF. The CDR3 nucleotides read TGTGCCAGCAGCACCCAGGGGGCGGGGACCCAGTACTTC.

In its sample, this clonotype was seen many times. The V call is TRBV11-2, the J call TRBJ2-7; tentative D call: TRBD2 (6 bases). This CDR3 has 16 amino acids. The germline V gene encodes CDR1 SGHAT and CDR2 FQNNGV. Trimming cost V 3 bases and J 0 bases, with 15 bases left between them. The CDR3 is CASSFAGLKYSYEQYF. The CDR3 DNA reads TGTGCCAGCAGCTTTGCGGGACTTAAATACTCCTACGAGCAGTACTTC. Full variable domain (missing parts from reference TRBV11-2 and TRBJ2-7): EAGVAQSPRYKIIEKRQSVAFWCNPISGHATLYWYQQILGQGPKLLIQFQNNGVVDDSQLPKDRFSAERLKGVDSTLKIQPAKLEDSAVYLCASSFAGLKYSYEQYFGPGTRLTVT.

This clonotype was detected many times. CDR3 protein: CASSYSTREPGGYEQYF. Written as DNA, the CDR3 is TGTGCCAGCAGTTACTCGACAAGGGAACCCGGGGGCTACGAGCAGTACTTC. The chain carries TRBV6-5 and TRBJ2-7, with D possibly matching TRBD2 (6 bases). The CDR3 extends over 17 amino acids. Germline CDR1 MNHEY, CDR2 SVGAGI. V lost 0 bases and J lost 3, with 18 bases in between.

This clonotype was detected a few times. The DNA of the CDR3 is TGTGCCAGTAGTTTCAAACAGGGGAACACTGAAGCTTTCTTT. Translated: CASSFKQGNTEAFF. This rearrangement joins TRBV19 to TRBJ1-1; D is possibly TRBD1 (6 bases). Germline CDR1 LNHDA, CDR2 SQIVND (reference sequence). Deletions cut 5 bases from V and 1 base from J, with 11 bases between. The CDR3 consists of 14 residues. Supplemented by reference TRBV19 and TRBJ1-1, the full variable domain reads DGGITQSPKYLFRKEGQNVTLSCEQNLNHDAMYWYRQDPGQGLRLIYYSQIVNDFQKGDIAEGYSVSREKKESFPLTVTSAQKNPTAFYLCASSFKQGNTEAFFGQGTRLTVV.

Ten or more counts support this clonotype. The rearrangement joins TRBV12-3 or TRBV12-4 to TRBJ1-2, with a weak D call TRBD1 (6 bases). CDR3 length: 16 residues. V gave up 3 bases and J gave up 5 bases, with 19 bases separating them. The CDR3 is CASSFYRVKGGYGYTF. As DNA, the CDR3 is TGTGCCAGCAGTTTCTACAGGGTCAAAGGAGGATATGGCTACACCTTC.

The chain employs TRBV28 and TRBJ2-7; D may be TRBD2 (5 bases). CDR3 length: 13 amino acids. Per germline, CDR1 MDHEN and CDR2 SYDVKM. V shed 4 bases and J shed 3 bases, with 10 bases lying between them. The CDR3: CASSSGLLYEQYF. The CDR3 DNA follows: TGTGCCAGCAGTTCCGGACTTCTCTACGAGCAGTACTTC.

This clonotype has at least ten counts. The CDR3 DNA sequence: TGTGCCAGCAGTTTGATTAGCGGGAGGATTACAGATACGCAGTATTTT. Residues: CASSLISGRITDTQYF. This sequence joins TRBV12-3 or TRBV12-4 and TRBJ2-3; 10 bases align to TRBD2. J was trimmed by 3 bases and V by 3 bases; bases with no gene match: 6. The CDR3 has 16 residues.

V usage is TRBV5-1 and J usage is TRBJ2-5; D unclear. The CDR3 spans 16 residues. Trimming removed 0 bases at V and 2 bases at J, with 14 bases between. CDR1 and CDR2 from the germline V gene are SGHRS and YFSETQ. The CDR3 coding sequence is TGCGCCAGCAGCTTGGTCACGAGACGGAATCAAGAGACCCAGTACTTC. It translates to CASSLVTRRNQETQYF.

This clonotype was seen ten or more times. The V call is TRBV6-1, the J call TRBJ1-2; 7 bases are a match to TRBD1. Per germline, CDR1 MNHNS and CDR2 SASEGT. The CDR3 has 15 amino acids. J was trimmed by 4 bases and V by 1 base; bases with no gene match: 6. CDR3 bases: TGTGCCAGCAGTGAAGGACAGGGCCCGAGCTATGGCTACACCTTC. Its protein product is CASSEGQGPSYGYTF.